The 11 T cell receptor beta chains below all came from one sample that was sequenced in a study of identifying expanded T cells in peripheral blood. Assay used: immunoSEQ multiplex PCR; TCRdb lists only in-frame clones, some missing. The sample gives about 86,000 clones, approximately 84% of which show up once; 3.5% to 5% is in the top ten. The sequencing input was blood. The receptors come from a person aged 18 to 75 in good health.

In DNA, the CDR3 is TGCGCCAGCAGCTTGGATTCCTCGGTTTGGGGGACTGAAGCTTTCTTT. It codes for CASSLDSSVWGTEAFF. The rearrangement links TRBV5-1 to TRBJ1-1; maybe TRBD1 (5 bases). V was trimmed by 0 bases and J by 5 bases, leaving 17 bases between them. This CDR3 is built from 16 residues. Looked up from germline, CDR1 is SGHRS and CDR2 is YFSETQ. Based on the CDR3 plus reference TRBV5-1 and TRBJ1-1, the full variable domain is KAGVTQTPRYLIKTRGQQVTLSCSPISGHRSVSWYQQTPGQGLQFLFEYFSETQRNKGNFPGRFSGRQFSNSRSEMNVSTLELGDSALYLCASSLDSSVWGTEAFFGQGTRLTVV.

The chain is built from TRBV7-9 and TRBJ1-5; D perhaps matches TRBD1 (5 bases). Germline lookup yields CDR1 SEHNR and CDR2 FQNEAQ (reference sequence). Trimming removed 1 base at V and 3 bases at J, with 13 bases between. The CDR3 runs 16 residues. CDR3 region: CASSLDRPKYNQPQHF. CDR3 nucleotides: TGTGCCAGCAGCTTAGACAGGCCAAAATACAATCAGCCCCAGCATTTT.

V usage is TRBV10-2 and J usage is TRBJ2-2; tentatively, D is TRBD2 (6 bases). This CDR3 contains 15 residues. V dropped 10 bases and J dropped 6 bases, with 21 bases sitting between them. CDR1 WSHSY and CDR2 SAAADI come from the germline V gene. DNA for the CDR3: TGCGCCACCTCTCCAGGGACGTCGGGGGCCGGGGAGCTGTTTTTT. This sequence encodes CATSPGTSGAGELFF.

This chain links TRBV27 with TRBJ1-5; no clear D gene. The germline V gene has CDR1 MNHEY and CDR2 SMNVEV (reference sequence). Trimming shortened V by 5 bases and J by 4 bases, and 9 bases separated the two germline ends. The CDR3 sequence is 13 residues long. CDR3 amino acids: CASSPGSNQPQHF. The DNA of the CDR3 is TGTGCCAGCAGTCCGGGGTCGAATCAGCCCCAGCATTTT.

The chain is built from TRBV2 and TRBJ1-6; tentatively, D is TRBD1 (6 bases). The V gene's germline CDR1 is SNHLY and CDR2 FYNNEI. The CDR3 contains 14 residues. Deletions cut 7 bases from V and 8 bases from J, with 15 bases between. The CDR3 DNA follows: TGTGCCAGCACCGCCCCAGGGGTTTATTCACCCCTCCACTTT. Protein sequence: CASTAPGVYSPLHF.

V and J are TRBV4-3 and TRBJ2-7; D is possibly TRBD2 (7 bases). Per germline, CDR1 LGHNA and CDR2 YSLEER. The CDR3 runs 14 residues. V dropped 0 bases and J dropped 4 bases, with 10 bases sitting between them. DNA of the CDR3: TGCGCCAGCAGCCAAGAGGAGGGGGGGTACGAGCAGTACTTC. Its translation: CASSQEEGGYEQYF.

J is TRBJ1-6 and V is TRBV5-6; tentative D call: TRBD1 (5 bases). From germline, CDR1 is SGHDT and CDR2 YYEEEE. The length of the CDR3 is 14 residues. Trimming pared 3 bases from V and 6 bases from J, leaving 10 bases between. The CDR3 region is CASSSLRGNSPLHF. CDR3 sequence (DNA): TGTGCCAGCAGCTCACTGAGGGGTAATTCACCCCTCCACTTT.

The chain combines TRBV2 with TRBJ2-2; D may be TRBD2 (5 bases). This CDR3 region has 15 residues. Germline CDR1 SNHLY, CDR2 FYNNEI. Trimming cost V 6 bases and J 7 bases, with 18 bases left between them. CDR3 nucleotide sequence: TGTGCCAGCAGAGCAGGACTTGTCGATGGCGGGGAGCTGTTTTTT. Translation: CASRAGLVDGGELFF. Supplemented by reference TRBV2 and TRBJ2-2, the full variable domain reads EPEVTQTPSHQVTQMGQEVILRCVPISNHLYFYWYRQILGQKVEFLVSFYNNEISEKSEIFDDQFSVERPDGSNFTLKIRSTKLEDSAMYFCASRAGLVDGGELFFGEGSRLTVL.

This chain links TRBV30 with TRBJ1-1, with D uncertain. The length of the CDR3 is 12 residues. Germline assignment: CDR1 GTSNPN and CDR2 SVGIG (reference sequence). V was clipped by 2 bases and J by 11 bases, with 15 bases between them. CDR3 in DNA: TGTGCCTGGAGTCCACCACGCCGTATGGCTTTCTTT. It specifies CAWSPPRRMAFF.

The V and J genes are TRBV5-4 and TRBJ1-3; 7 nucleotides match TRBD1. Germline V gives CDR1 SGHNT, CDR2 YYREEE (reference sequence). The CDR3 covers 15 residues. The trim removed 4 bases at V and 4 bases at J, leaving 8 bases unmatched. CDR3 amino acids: CASSPDRVGGNTIYF. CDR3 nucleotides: TGTGCCAGCAGCCCTGACAGGGTGGGAGGAAACACCATATATTTT.

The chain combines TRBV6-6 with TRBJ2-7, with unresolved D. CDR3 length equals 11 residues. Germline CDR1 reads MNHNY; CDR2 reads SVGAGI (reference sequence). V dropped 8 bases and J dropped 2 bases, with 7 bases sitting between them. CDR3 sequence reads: CASGRTYEQYF. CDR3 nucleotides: TGTGCCAGCGGACGGACCTACGAGCAGTACTTC.